The 18 T cell receptor beta chains below all came from one sample that was sequenced in a study of human T cells and chemical hapten exposure. Time point given: patch test 1, 2 weeks after DPC sensitization. Indicated treatment: therapeutic diphenylcyclopropenone sensitization with weekly scalp DPC. MiXCR was run by TCRdb on the RACE reads, yielding one entry per CDR3 protein. Seen here are fewer than 500,000 distinct CDR3 sequences, more than 4.5% observed once, and the top ten hold about 2.1%. The source was whole blood, collected in connection with sensitization to the hapten diphenylcyclopropenone (DPC). The origin of the receptors is a woman between 50 and 59 years old with alopecia areata. Some clones in this sample may be carry-over from other donors' samples.

This chain uses TRBV19 with TRBJ1-5, with D uncertain. The CDR3 covers 12 residues. From germline, CDR1 is LNHDA and CDR2 SQIVND (reference sequence). V was trimmed by 5 bases and J by 8 bases, leaving 10 bases between them. The CDR3 loop is CASSPHLEPQHF. The CDR3 DNA reads as TGTGCCAGTAGTCCGCACTTGGAGCCCCAGCATTTT. Using reference TRBV19 and TRBJ1-5 for the parts outside the CDR3, the full variable domain is DGGITQSPKYLFRKEGQNVTLSCEQNLNHDAMYWYRQDPGQGLRLIYYSQIVNDFQKGDIAEGYSVSREKKESFPLTVTSAQKNPTAFYLCASSPHLEPQHFGDGTRLSIL.

This clonotype came up many times. For the CDR3, the DNA is TGCGCCAGCAGCTCGGGATTTCAAGATGAGCAGTTCTTC. Translated: CASSSGFQDEQFF. This chain uses TRBV5-1 with TRBJ2-1; D perhaps matches TRBD2 (5 bases). The CDR3 spans 13 residues. The germline V gene has CDR1 SGHRS and CDR2 YFSETQ. V was shortened by 3 bases and J by 8 bases, with 12 bases between the two germline ends.

This clonotype came up many times. The chain links TRBV10-2 to TRBJ2-3; D is unresolved. This CDR3 is 15 amino acids long. V gave up 5 bases and J gave up 2 bases, with 14 bases separating them. Germline loops: CDR1 WSHSY, CDR2 SAAADI. DNA of the CDR3: TGCGCCAGCAGTCTCGGGTCAGGTTACACAGATACGCAGTATTTT. Residues: CASSLGSGYTDTQYF.

This clonotype was recorded at least ten times. This rearrangement joins TRBV29-1 to TRBJ2-7, with a tentative D call TRBD1 (5 bases). CDR1 and CDR2 from the germline V gene are SQVTM and ANQGSEA. The length of the CDR3 is 13 residues. The germline V and J ends were trimmed by 2 bases and 7 bases, with 15 bases remaining between them. CDR3 nucleotide sequence: TGCAGCGTTGAAATCGCCAGGGAACGGGAGCAGTACTTC. Its protein product is CSVEIAREREQYF.

This clonotype was seen ten or more times. This sequence joins TRBV28 and TRBJ2-3; D not certain. The CDR3 has 12 residues. Trimming stripped 5 bases from V and 2 bases from J, with 5 bases between. Germline V gene sequence: CDR1 MDHEN, CDR2 SYDVKM. The CDR3 sequence: CASSRITDTQYF. The CDR3 coding sequence is TGTGCCAGCAGTCGGATCACAGATACGCAGTATTTT.

This clonotype has only a few counts. The V gene is TRBV5-6, the J gene TRBJ1-1; 7 bases agree with TRBD1. Per the germline V gene, CDR1 is SGHDT and CDR2 is YYEEEE. This CDR3 is 14 amino acids long. After removal of 0 bases from V and 4 bases from J, the junction contained 3 bases not matched to a gene. The CDR3 sequence: CASSLGQGPTEAFF. In DNA, the CDR3 is TGTGCCAGCAGCTTGGGACAGGGCCCCACTGAAGCTTTCTTT. Full variable domain (remainder filled in from reference TRBV5-6 and TRBJ1-1): DAGVTQSPTHLIKTRGQQVTLRCSPKSGHDTVSWYQQALGQGPQFIFQYYEEEERQRGNFPDRFSGHQFPNYSSELNVNALLLGDSALYLCASSLGQGPTEAFFGQGTRLTVV.

In this sample, this clonotype turned up many times. The chain carries TRBV5-1 and TRBJ2-1; D ambiguous. This CDR3 is built from 14 residues. The ends were cut back, 0 bases at V and 2 bases at J, with 6 bases in the middle. CDR1 and CDR2 (germline): SGHRS, YFSETQ. Here the CDR3 reads CASSLDTPYNEQFF. In DNA, the CDR3 is TGCGCCAGCAGCTTGGATACGCCCTACAATGAGCAGTTCTTC.

This clonotype was recorded only once. A much larger clone sits a single nucleotide away, making a read error possible. This chain links TRBV3-1 with TRBJ1-6; D may be TRBD1 (5 bases). This CDR3 has 16 amino acids. CDR1 and CDR2 from the germline V gene are LGHDT and YNNKEL (reference sequence). CDR3 bases: TGTGCCAGCAACCAAGGGGTACCGGATACCTATATCCCCCTCCACTTT. Translated: CASNQGVPDTYIPLHF.

There are a few counts of this clonotype. This sequence joins TRBV7-2 and TRBJ1-5, with a possible D match to TRBD1 (5 bases). Germline loops: CDR1 SGHTA, CDR2 FQGNSA. V lost 5 bases, J lost 7 bases, and 18 bases lay in between. The length of the CDR3 is 15 residues. The CDR3 region is CASSLSQGHGQPQHF. In nucleotides, the CDR3 is TGTGCCAGCAGCCTCTCTCAGGGCCACGGGCAGCCCCAGCATTTT.

This clonotype was counted many times. The V call is TRBV10-3, the J call TRBJ2-3, with D maybe TRBD2 (5 bases). Germline V CDR1 and CDR2: ENHRY, SYGVKD. Trimming took off 4 bases at V and 1 base at J, with 18 bases between the two ends. The CDR3 totals 17 residues. CDR3 in amino acids: CAISVGGSFVGTDTQYF. In nucleotides, the CDR3 is TGTGCCATCAGTGTAGGAGGAAGTTTTGTGGGCACAGATACGCAGTATTTT.

This clonotype was counted many times. This chain connects TRBV28 to TRBJ1-2, with 9 bases aligning to TRBD1. Germline CDR1 MDHEN, CDR2 SYDVKM. With 4 bases clipped from V and 13 bases from J, the junction kept 13 bases outside the gene matches. This CDR3 region has 14 residues. CDR3 bases: TGTGCCAGCAGTTCCTCCGGGACAGGGCCGTGGAGCACCTTC. This translates into CASSSSGTGPWSTF.

The sample holds many counts of this clonotype. This chain connects TRBV5-4 to TRBJ1-2; 7 bases line up with TRBD1. The CDR3 covers 15 residues. V shed 0 bases and J 6 bases; nucleotides not matched to a gene: 8. Germline values: CDR1 SGHNT, CDR2 YYREEE (reference sequence). The CDR3 reads CASSLGTGDPDGYTF. Here the CDR3 DNA reads TGTGCCAGCAGCTTGGGCACAGGGGATCCCGATGGCTACACCTTC.

This clonotype appeared many times. The V gene is TRBV7-2, the J gene TRBJ2-1; 9 positions match TRBD2. Germline V gene data show CDR1 as SGHTA and CDR2 as FQGNSA. The ends lost 7 bases at V and 9 bases at J; junction bases unmatched: 13. The CDR3 spans 15 residues. The CDR3 reads CASTALGSGSGEQFF. For the CDR3, the DNA is TGTGCCAGCACCGCCTTAGGTAGCGGGAGCGGTGAGCAGTTCTTC.

The J gene is TRBJ1-4, the V gene TRBV6-5; no clear D gene. V was trimmed by 7 bases and J by 8 bases, leaving 8 bases between them. Per germline, CDR1 MNHEY and CDR2 SVGAGI. The CDR3 length is 11 residues. The CDR3 DNA reads as TGTGCCAGCATGGGAGGAGAAAAACTGTTTTTT. It is translated as CASMGGEKLFF.

This clonotype occurred many times. This chain uses TRBV29-1 with TRBJ2-3, with a tentative D call TRBD2 (6 bases). The germline V and J ends were trimmed by 4 bases and 11 bases, with 13 bases remaining between them. In germline, CDR1 is SQVTM, CDR2 ANQGSEA. CDR3 size: 11 residues. The CDR3 sequence is CSVAPSEKQYF. CDR3 bases: TGCAGCGTTGCCCCTAGCGAGAAGCAGTATTTT.

This clonotype came up many times. The chain carries TRBV9 and TRBJ2-5; 7 nucleotides line up with TRBD2. The germline gives CDR1 SGDLS, CDR2 YYNGEE. Trimming took 0 bases from V and 4 from J; bases not matched to a gene: 0. The CDR3 contains 13 residues. Here the CDR3 DNA reads TGTGCCAGCAGCGTAGCGGGGGGAGAGACCCAGTACTTC. This encodes CASSVAGGETQYF.

This clonotype was recorded at least ten times. The V call is TRBV6-2 or TRBV6-3, the J call TRBJ1-5; 9 bases align to TRBD1. Unmatched junction bases numbered 10, after V lost 4 bases and J lost 3 bases. CDR3 size: 17 residues. Germline CDR1 MNHEY, CDR2 SVGEGT. CDR3 protein: CASSLERTGAFNQPQHF. The CDR3 coding sequence is TGTGCCAGCAGTTTGGAGCGGACAGGGGCTTTCAATCAGCCCCAGCATTTT.

This clonotype has at least ten counts. The chain has TRBV15 and TRBJ1-5, with D perhaps TRBD1 (5 bases). Trimming took off 0 bases at V and 3 bases at J, with 9 bases between the two ends. Germline V lookup: CDR1 LNHNV, CDR2 YYDKDF (reference sequence). The CDR3 has 15 residues. The CDR3 here is CATSRDRGFNQPQHF. DNA for the CDR3: TGTGCCACCAGCAGAGATAGGGGTTTCAATCAGCCCCAGCATTTT.